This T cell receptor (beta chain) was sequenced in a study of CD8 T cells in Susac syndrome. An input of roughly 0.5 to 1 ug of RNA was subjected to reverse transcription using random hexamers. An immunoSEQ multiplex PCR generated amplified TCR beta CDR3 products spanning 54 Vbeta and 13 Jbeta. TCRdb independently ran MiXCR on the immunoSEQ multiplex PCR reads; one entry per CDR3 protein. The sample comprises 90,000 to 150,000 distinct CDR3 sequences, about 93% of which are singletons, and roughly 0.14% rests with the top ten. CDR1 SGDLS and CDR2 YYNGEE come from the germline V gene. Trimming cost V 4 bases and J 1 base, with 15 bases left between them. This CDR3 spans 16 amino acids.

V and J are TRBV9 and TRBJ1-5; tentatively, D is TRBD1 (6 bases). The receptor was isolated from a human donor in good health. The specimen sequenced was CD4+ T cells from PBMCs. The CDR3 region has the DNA TGTGCCAGCAGCCCCTTGGAAGGGGGGAGCAATCAGCCCCAGCATTTT. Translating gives CASSPLEGGSNQPQHF.